Presented here are 24 T cell receptor beta chains from one specimen sequenced in a study of T cells in localized non-small cell lung cancer (dated by TCRdb to the early 2020s). The library was obtained by the immunoSEQ multiplex PCR assay. The table was pulled from immuneACCESS by TCRdb, which kept in-frame rearrangements only. Such tables lose some clones; where checked, under half of the loss comes from unresolved V genes, and the rest has no known cause. This sample is represented by over 40,000 clones; 75% to 90% of them were singletons. About 15% of the sample is taken by the ten largest. Sequencing was performed on peripheral blood mononuclear cells, taken before any cancer treatment. These receptor sequences come from a man aged 35 to 69 with stage III lung adenocarcinoma.

The chain carries TRBV7-2 and TRBJ1-5; D may be TRBD1 (5 bases). The V end lost 2 bases, the J end lost 7 bases, and 12 bases lay between the germline ends. Germline lookup yields CDR1 SGHTA and CDR2 FQGNSA. This CDR3 comprises 14 residues. CDR3: CASSLIGAQQPQHF. CDR3 DNA: TGTGCCAGCAGCTTAATAGGGGCCCAACAGCCCCAGCATTTT.

V is TRBV7-9 and J is TRBJ2-3; 8 bases line up with TRBD2. V lost 4 bases, J lost 0 bases, and 12 bases stayed unmatched. This CDR3 is built from 18 residues. Germline V CDR1 and CDR2: SEHNR, FQNEAQ (reference sequence). Here the CDR3 DNA reads TGTGCCAGCAGCTCCCGACTAGCGCCCGAGCCAAGCACAGATACGCAGTATTTT. It translates to CASSSRLAPEPSTDTQYF.

This clone was seen a few times. V gene TRBV23-1 combines with J gene TRBJ2-1, with no clear D. TRBV23-1 is identified as an open reading frame with a role that is uncertain. The length of the CDR3 is 13 residues. The V gene lost 2 bases and the J gene lost 4 bases, with 6 bases spanning the gap. CDR3 coding DNA: TGCGCCAGCAGTCAAACACCATACAATGAGCAGTTCTTC. Translating gives CASSQTPYNEQFF.

This chain connects TRBV7-9 to TRBJ2-3; unclear D gene. The CDR3 runs 13 residues. Germline assignment: CDR1 SEHNR and CDR2 FQNEAQ (reference sequence). The V end lost 8 bases, the J end lost 2 bases, and 11 bases lay between the germline ends. CDR3 in amino acids: CASEYQSTDTQYF. In nucleotides, the CDR3 is TGTGCCAGCGAATACCAGTCCACAGATACGCAGTATTTT.

The V call is TRBV10-3, the J call TRBJ2-3, with TRBD2 as a possible D gene (6 bases). CDR3 size: 12 residues. V lost 3 bases to trimming and J lost 6 bases, with 7 bases between them. Per the germline V gene, CDR1 is ENHRY and CDR2 is SYGVKD. The CDR3 sequence: CAISERGDTQYF. Here the CDR3 DNA reads TGTGCCATCAGTGAACGGGGGGATACGCAGTATTTT.

The J gene is TRBJ2-7, the V gene TRBV6-1, with 7 bases identical to TRBD1. CDR3 length: 13 residues. Trimming removed 5 bases from V and 2 bases from J; junction bases left unmatched: 3. Germline CDR1 and CDR2: MNHNS and SASEGT. The CDR3 bases are TGTGCCAGCAGTCCACAGGGGACCTACGAGCAGTACTTC. Its protein product is CASSPQGTYEQYF.

The table lists this clone with a few counts. V gene TRBV12-5 combines with J gene TRBJ1-1; no definite D call. Germline V gene lookup returns CDR1 LGHNT and CDR2 FRNRAP. Trimming shortened V by 5 bases and J by 0 bases, and 7 bases separated the two germline ends. The length of the CDR3 is 13 residues. This CDR3 reads CASGPVMNTEAFF. The CDR3 DNA is TGTGCTAGTGGTCCCGTGATGAACACTGAAGCTTTCTTT.

The chain joins TRBV6-6 to TRBJ1-5; maybe TRBD1 (5 bases). Germline V gives CDR1 MNHNY, CDR2 SVGAGI (reference sequence). Trimming shortened V by 2 bases and J by 7 bases, and 12 bases separated the two germline ends. This CDR3 has 14 amino acids. CDR3 residues: CASSYGQGRQPQHF. In DNA form, the CDR3 reads TGTGCCAGCAGTTACGGTCAGGGCCGCCAGCCCCAGCATTTT.

The chain combines TRBV4-3 with TRBJ2-5; TRBD1 matches at 7 bases. Germline V gene sequence: CDR1 LGHNA, CDR2 YSLEER. This CDR3 contains 15 residues. V trimming: 0 bases; J trimming: 5 bases; junction bases outside the gene matches: 6. The CDR3 sequence: CASSQDTGRGETQYF. CDR3 coding DNA: TGCGCCAGCAGCCAAGATACAGGCAGGGGGGAGACCCAGTACTTC.

The CDR3 reads CASSEGQGANSPLHF. DNA for the CDR3: TGTGCCAGCAGTGAAGGTCAGGGGGCCAATTCACCCCTCCACTTT. V usage is TRBV25-1 and J usage is TRBJ1-6; 8 positions agree with TRBD1. Unmatched junction bases numbered 4, after V lost 2 bases and J lost 7 bases. In germline, CDR1 is MGHDK, CDR2 SYGVNS. The CDR3 totals 15 residues.

The genes are TRBV29-1 and TRBJ2-1; no firm D call. Trimming left V 5 bases short and J 3 bases short, with 2 bases between. Germline V lookup: CDR1 SQVTM, CDR2 ANQGSEA. This CDR3 is 10 amino acids long. This chain's CDR3 is CSVYYNEQFF. The DNA for the CDR3 is TGCAGCGTTTACTACAATGAGCAGTTCTTC.

The rearrangement uses TRBV5-1 and TRBJ2-3; D unresolved. The CDR3 spans 15 residues. The germline V gene encodes CDR1 SGHRS and CDR2 YFSETQ. With 1 base removed from V and 7 bases from J, the gap between germline ends came to 16 bases. The CDR3 sequence: CASSLSPPPTNTQYF. The CDR3 region has the DNA TGCGCCAGCAGCTTGTCCCCTCCCCCCACGAATACGCAGTATTTT.

The V gene is TRBV7-9, the J gene TRBJ2-7; D may be TRBD1 (5 bases). V dropped 3 bases and J dropped 7 bases, with 19 bases sitting between them. CDR1 is SEHNR, CDR2 FQNEAQ, per germline (reference sequence). The CDR3 is 15 amino acids. The CDR3 bases are TGTGCCAGCAGCTTGGATGGGCAGGGTCTGAGGGAGCAGTACTTC. Its protein is CASSLDGQGLREQYF.

The chain combines TRBV28 with TRBJ1-2; D is unresolved. This CDR3 is 15 amino acids long. V dropped 3 bases and J dropped 8 bases, with 19 bases sitting between them. Germline lookup yields CDR1 MDHEN and CDR2 SYDVKM. The CDR3 reads CASSLVGAGDAGYTF. CDR3 coding DNA: TGTGCCAGCAGTTTGGTGGGAGCGGGAGATGCCGGCTACACCTTC.

The J gene is TRBJ2-5, the V gene TRBV30; the D is unclear. Germline-derived CDR1 and CDR2 are GTSNPN and SVGIG (reference sequence). The V and J ends lost 4 bases and 5 bases respectively, with 5 bases between them. The CDR3 sequence is 10 residues long. The CDR3 DNA is TGTGCCTGGAAGACGGAGACCCAGTACTTC. It is translated as CAWKTETQYF. Variable domain in full (rest from reference TRBV30 and TRBJ2-5): SQTIHQWPATLVQPVGSPLSLECTVEGTSNPNLYWYRQAAGRGLQLLFYSVGIGQISSEVPQNLSASRPQDRQFILSSKKLLLSDSGFYLCAWKTETQYFGPGTRLLVL.

The chain employs TRBV6-5 and TRBJ2-2; D is unresolved. V was shortened by 6 bases and J by 7 bases, with 12 bases between the two germline ends. CDR3 length: 13 residues. The V gene's germline CDR1 is MNHEY and CDR2 SVGAGI. The CDR3 DNA is TGTGCCAGCAGGTTCTCTATGGACGGGGAGCTGTTTTTT. It yields the protein CASRFSMDGELFF.

The rearrangement uses TRBV14 and TRBJ2-5; D is unclear. The CDR3 has 12 residues. V was clipped by 1 base and J by 6 bases, with 6 bases between them. Germline CDR1 is SGHDN and CDR2 is FVKESK. Here the CDR3 reads CASSQATKTQYF. The CDR3 region has the DNA TGTGCCAGCAGCCAAGCTACGAAGACCCAGTACTTC.

The chain links TRBV9 to TRBJ2-3, with TRBD2 matching 9 bases. The V segment lost 4 bases and the J segment 4 bases; nucleotides outside the gene matches: 10. Germline V gives CDR1 SGDLS, CDR2 YYNGEE. CDR3 length: 16 residues. CDR3 DNA sequence: TGTGCCAGCAGCTTCGATGATAGCGGGAGTTCAGATACGCAGTATTTT. Residues: CASSFDDSGSSDTQYF.

This clone was recorded once. The V call is TRBV5-4, the J call TRBJ2-5; 9 positions match TRBD2. V was clipped by 4 bases and J by 5 bases; unmatched bases: 6. This CDR3 spans 14 amino acids. Germline CDR1 reads SGHNT; CDR2 reads YYREEE (reference sequence). CDR3 sequence reads: CASSGRGGQETQYF. In DNA form, the CDR3 reads TGTGCCAGCAGCGGGCGGGGGGGCCAGGAGACCCAGTACTTC.

The chain links TRBV7-3 to TRBJ2-1; 9 bases agree with TRBD1. Germline V gene lookup returns CDR1 SGHTA and CDR2 FQGTGA. This CDR3 is 15 amino acids long. Trimming took 3 bases from V and 6 from J; bases not matched to a gene: 6. The CDR3 loop is CASSFGTGFFNEQFF. The CDR3 DNA follows: TGTGCCAGCAGCTTCGGGACAGGGTTTTTCAATGAGCAGTTCTTC.

J is TRBJ2-3 and V is TRBV7-9, with D possibly being TRBD2 (5 bases). The V and J ends lost 1 base and 4 bases respectively, with 12 bases between them. Germline assignment: CDR1 SEHNR and CDR2 FQNEAQ (reference sequence). This CDR3 is 15 amino acids long. CDR3 nucleotides: TGTGCCAGCAGCTTAGTGGGAGATTTTGCAGATACGCAGTATTTT. Translating gives CASSLVGDFADTQYF. Looking up the rest from reference TRBV7-9 and TRBJ2-3 gives the full variable domain: DTGVSQNPRHKITKRGQNVTFRCDPISEHNRLYWYRQTLGQGPEFLTYFQNEAQLEKSRLLSDRFSAERPKGSFSTLEIQRTEQGDSAMYLCASSLVGDFADTQYFGPGTRLTVL.

The rearrangement links TRBV11-1 to TRBJ2-1; weak D call: TRBD2 (6 bases). The V end lost 2 bases, the J end lost 1 base, and 12 bases lay between the germline ends. CDR1 and CDR2 from the germline V gene are SGHAT and FQDESV (reference sequence). The CDR3 totals 16 residues. The CDR3 nucleotides are TGTGCCAGCAGCTTAAATGCGGGAACGTCCTACAATGAGCAGTTCTTC. Its protein product is CASSLNAGTSYNEQFF.

The V gene is TRBV19, the J gene TRBJ1-3; D is unresolved. The CDR3 totals 15 residues. Germline-derived CDR1 and CDR2 are LNHDA and SQIVND (reference sequence). V was pared by 5 bases and J by 4 bases, with 15 bases between. CDR3 in amino acids: CASSPGRAVGNTIYF. The CDR3 bases are TGTGCCAGTAGTCCAGGACGGGCTGTCGGAAACACCATATATTTT.

This clone was found a few times. The CDR3 sequence: CASSTTGAKSEKLFF. The CDR3 bases are TGTGCCAGCAGTACTACAGGGGCGAAGAGTGAAAAACTGTTTTTT. The chain uses TRBV28 and TRBJ1-4; TRBD1 aligns across 7 bases. From germline, CDR1 is MDHEN and CDR2 SYDVKM. This CDR3 has 15 residues. V was pared by 5 bases and J by 7 bases, with 10 bases of the junction left unmatched.